Listed here are 27 T cell receptor beta chains from one sample, sequenced in a study of Graves' ophthalmopathy and Graves' hyperthyroidism. From RNA, the CDR3 regions of TCR beta chains were amplified and sequenced. HTBI primers primed a first-round RT-PCR, and a second-round multiplex PCR followed. TCRdb reanalysed the multiplex PCR reads using MiXCR and keeps one entry per CDR3 protein. Of about half a million distinct CDR3 sequences listed, roughly an eighth are singletons. Material: blood. All receptors derive from a woman under 40 with Graves' ophthalmopathy.

The rearrangement links TRBV6-1 to TRBJ2-7; D tentatively fits TRBD1 or TRBD2 (5 bases each). The CDR3 consists of 14 residues. Germline V CDR1 and CDR2: MNHNS, SASEGT. V gave up 6 bases and J gave up 7 bases, with 19 bases separating them. The CDR3 is CASSEARDPREQYF. CDR3 DNA: TGTGCCAGCAGCGAGGCCAGGGACCCCCGGGAGCAGTACTTC.

This chain connects TRBV10-2 to TRBJ1-1, with TRBD1 matching 10 bases. This CDR3 comprises 18 residues. Trimming cost V 2 bases and J 4 bases; bases outside gene matches: 13. Germline values: CDR1 WSHSY, CDR2 SAAADI. Here the CDR3 reads CASSEGWPPGQGRTEAFF. DNA of the CDR3: TGCGCCAGCAGTGAGGGGTGGCCCCCGGGACAGGGGCGCACTGAAGCTTTCTTT.

At least ten counts were recorded for this clonotype. The chain carries TRBV12-3 or TRBV12-4 and TRBJ1-2; D possibly corresponds to TRBD1 (5 bases). V was pared by 4 bases and J by 6 bases, with 18 bases between. The CDR3 totals 15 residues. The CDR3 spells CASSSDGGFEHGYTF. CDR3 sequence (DNA): TGTGCCAGCAGTTCTGACGGGGGTTTTGAGCATGGCTACACCTTC.

This clonotype has at least ten counts. The rearrangement uses TRBV2 and TRBJ2-5; TRBD2 agrees at 8 bases. Germline values: CDR1 SNHLY, CDR2 FYNNEI. The ends lost 6 bases at V and 1 base at J; junction bases unmatched: 4. The CDR3 sequence is 14 residues long. CDR3 coding DNA: TGTGCCAGCAGGGCCGGGAGGGGCCAAGAGACCCAGTACTTC. Its translation is CASRAGRGQETQYF.

This clonotype was seen a handful of times. The V and J genes are TRBV5-1 and TRBJ2-2; D gene ambiguous. The CDR3 runs 14 residues. CDR1 is SGHRS and CDR2 is YFSETQ in the germline V gene. V lost 4 bases and J lost 8, with 15 bases in between. Written as DNA, the CDR3 is TGCGCCAGCAGCCCTAACCGGGCCCCGGGGGAGCTGTTTTTT. It translates to CASSPNRAPGELFF.

This clonotype was seen at least ten times. The chain carries TRBV6-1 and TRBJ1-5; 8 bases map to TRBD1. The ends lost 4 bases at V and 5 bases at J; junction bases unmatched: 7. The CDR3 is 15 residues long. Per germline, CDR1 MNHNS and CDR2 SASEGT. The CDR3 nucleotides read TGTGCCAGCAGTGGGACAGGGTCGGTGGATCAGCCCCAGCATTTT. Amino acid sequence: CASSGTGSVDQPQHF.

The chain employs TRBV18 and TRBJ2-5, with D maybe TRBD1 (6 bases). The V gene lost 4 bases and the J gene lost 4 bases, with 16 bases spanning the gap. The CDR3 consists of 15 residues. Germline V lookup: CDR1 KGHSH, CDR2 LQKENI. CDR3 amino acids: CASSRGGGLGETQYF. The CDR3 DNA reads TGTGCCAGCTCACGAGGGGGTGGACTCGGAGAGACCCAGTACTTC.

This clonotype showed up many times. The rearrangement joins TRBV4-1 to TRBJ1-5; D remains unclear. CDR3 size: 15 residues. CDR1 and CDR2 from the germline V gene are MGHRA and YSYEKL. Trimming left V 0 bases short and J 6 bases short, with 12 bases between. CDR3 sequence: CASSQDSTPSQPQHF. The CDR3 DNA sequence: TGCGCCAGCAGCCAAGATAGCACACCTAGTCAGCCCCAGCATTTT.

This clonotype was found many times. V and J are TRBV2 and TRBJ1-1; D call uncertain. Germline values: CDR1 SNHLY, CDR2 FYNNEI. This CDR3 contains 14 residues. V lost 6 bases to trimming and J lost 1 base, with 12 bases between them. The CDR3 protein is CASRLQIPNTEAFF. The CDR3, as DNA: TGTGCCAGCAGACTACAGATCCCGAACACTGAAGCTTTCTTT.

The chain combines TRBV6-1 with TRBJ1-6; D call uncertain. Germline-derived CDR1 and CDR2 are MNHNS and SASEGT. V shed 0 bases and J shed 0 bases, with 9 bases lying between them. This CDR3 contains 17 residues. CDR3 protein: CASSEASGSSYNSPLHF. CDR3 coding DNA: TGTGCCAGCAGTGAAGCTAGCGGGAGCTCCTATAATTCACCCCTCCACTTT.

This clonotype was found many times. V usage is TRBV29-1 and J usage is TRBJ2-7; maybe TRBD1 (5 bases). V was shortened by 6 bases and J by 1 base, with 19 bases between the two germline ends. The CDR3 is 15 amino acids. Germline lookup yields CDR1 SQVTM and CDR2 ANQGSEA. The CDR3 protein is CSVGLRTIRSYEQYF. The CDR3 DNA is TGCAGCGTCGGGTTAAGGACAATCCGATCCTACGAGCAGTACTTC.

With regard to this clonotype: With a much larger clone just one base away, this may be a read error. CDR3 in DNA: TGCAGCGTACAACCACAGGGACTCACCGGGGAGCTGTTTTTT. Protein product: CSVQPQGLTGELFF. V usage is TRBV29-1 and J usage is TRBJ2-2; D might be TRBD1 or TRBD2, each matching 6 bases. The V and J ends lost 6 bases and 4 bases respectively, with 15 bases between them. CDR1 and CDR2 from the germline V gene are SQVTM and ANQGSEA. This CDR3 is built from 14 residues.

This clonotype was detected only a few times. It may be a read error: a sequence one base away is much more abundant. V usage is TRBV11-2 and J usage is TRBJ2-7; D not resolved. From germline, CDR1 is SGHAT and CDR2 FQNNGV. The CDR3 length is 12 residues. Deletions cut 1 base from V and 7 bases from J, with 8 bases between. CDR3 sequence (DNA): TGTGCCAGCAGCTTAGCTCTATTTGAGCAGTACGTC. Protein product: CASSLALFEQYV.

The chain joins TRBV6-1 to TRBJ2-7; perhaps D is TRBD1 or TRBD2 (5 bases each). This CDR3 spans 13 amino acids. Per the germline V gene, CDR1 is MNHNS and CDR2 is SASEGT. V dropped 8 bases and J dropped 2 bases, with 13 bases sitting between them. CDR3 residues: CASCLGATYEQYF. The CDR3, as DNA: TGTGCCAGCTGCCTCGGGGCTACCTACGAGCAGTACTTC.

This clonotype was detected only a few times. V and J are TRBV30 and TRBJ2-5, with a weak D call TRBD1 (5 bases). This CDR3 has 12 amino acids. From germline, CDR1 is GTSNPN and CDR2 SVGIG (reference sequence). Between the trimmed V and J ends, which lost 3 bases and 4 bases, there was a span of 9 bases. The CDR3 DNA reads as TGTGCCTGGAGCCCAGGGATAGAGACCCAGTACTTC. Translated, it gives CAWSPGIETQYF.

The genes are TRBV6-5 and TRBJ1-1; D not certain. The V end was cut by 4 bases, the J end by 5 bases, with 5 bases between. There are 11 residues in the CDR3. The V gene's germline CDR1 is MNHEY and CDR2 SVGAGI. In nucleotides, the CDR3 is TGTGCCAGCAGTTCACAAACTGAAGCTTTCTTT. Protein product: CASSSQTEAFF.

This clonotype turned up a few times. This chain connects TRBV14 to TRBJ1-3, with D hard to call. V shed 1 base and J shed 4 bases, with 11 bases lying between them. Germline loops: CDR1 SGHDN, CDR2 FVKESK. The CDR3 is made up of 15 amino acids. CDR3 in amino acids: CASSQVPRAGNTIYF. CDR3 sequence (DNA): TGTGCCAGCAGCCAAGTCCCGAGGGCCGGAAACACCATATATTTT.

This clonotype was seen repeatedly, ten times or more. The chain carries TRBV9 and TRBJ1-5; D gene unclear. Germline assignment: CDR1 SGDLS and CDR2 YYNGEE. This CDR3 region has 13 residues. Deletions cut 3 bases from V and 6 bases from J, with 10 bases between. The CDR3 loop reads CASSARDGQPQHF. Here the CDR3 DNA reads TGTGCCAGCAGCGCGAGGGATGGTCAGCCCCAGCATTTT.

This clonotype came up many times. The rearrangement joins TRBV4-1 to TRBJ2-4, with a possible D match to TRBD1 (6 bases). The CDR3 sequence is 15 residues long. V lost 0 bases and J lost 8, with 14 bases in between. Germline CDR1 MGHRA, CDR2 YSYEKL. The CDR3 here is CASSQDLRGRDIQYF. The CDR3 nucleotides are TGCGCCAGCAGCCAAGATCTCAGGGGAAGGGACATTCAGTACTTC.

Only one count was recorded for this clonotype. A much larger clone lies a single base off, so this may be a read error. The V gene is TRBV11-2, the J gene TRBJ2-2; D may correspond to TRBD1 or TRBD2 (6 bases each). The length of the CDR3 is 16 residues. Germline lookup yields CDR1 SGHAT and CDR2 FQNNGV. CDR3 sequence reads: CASSGGRGRFNGEVFF. The CDR3 DNA is TGTGCCAGCAGCGGAGGAAGGGGGAGGTTTAACGGGGAGGTGTTTTTT.

This clonotype was detected ten times or more. This sequence joins TRBV12-3 or TRBV12-4 and TRBJ1-2; no clear D. This CDR3 spans 14 amino acids. V was clipped by 1 base and J by 5 bases, with 11 bases between them. The chain's CDR3 is CASSLDPARYGYTF. In DNA form, the CDR3 reads TGTGCCAGCAGTTTAGATCCTGCTAGGTATGGCTACACCTTC.

About this clonotype itself: Given a much more abundant clone one base away, this may be a read error. The V gene is TRBV7-2, the J gene TRBJ2-7; no reliable D call. Deletions cut 5 bases from V and 4 bases from J, with 9 bases between. The germline V gene has CDR1 SGHTA and CDR2 FQGNSA. The CDR3 length is 12 residues. The CDR3 here is CASSPQLYEQYV. As DNA, the CDR3 is TGTGCCAGCAGCCCCCAGCTATACGAGCAGTACGTC.

This clonotype was recorded many times. This chain uses TRBV7-2 with TRBJ2-5; maybe TRBD2 (6 bases). V lost 1 base and J lost 6, with 15 bases in between. Germline values: CDR1 SGHTA, CDR2 FQGNSA. The CDR3 has 15 amino acids. The CDR3, as DNA: TGTGCCAGCAGCTTAGACGGGGGTGGGTTAAAGACCCAGTACTTC. It specifies CASSLDGGGLKTQYF.

The table lists this clonotype with many counts. The rearrangement links TRBV27 to TRBJ2-7; perhaps TRBD1 as D (5 bases). The germline V and J ends were trimmed by 4 bases and 4 bases, with 11 bases remaining between them. CDR3 length: 13 residues. Per germline, CDR1 MNHEY and CDR2 SMNVEV (reference sequence). The CDR3 DNA is TGTGCCAGCAGTTCCGTAAGGGGATACGAGCAGTACTTC. Residues: CASSSVRGYEQYF.

In its sample, this clonotype was seen many times. The V gene is TRBV27, the J gene TRBJ1-1; 9 bases agree with TRBD1. Per germline, CDR1 MNHEY and CDR2 SMNVEV (reference sequence). V dropped 5 bases and J dropped 3; count of bases not matched to a gene: 10. There are 16 residues in the CDR3. The CDR3 DNA is TGTGCCAGCAGTACAAGGACAGGGGCACTGTACACTGAAGCTTTCTTT. Its protein is CASSTRTGALYTEAFF.

The genes are TRBV11-2 and TRBJ2-5; tentatively, D is TRBD2 (6 bases). This CDR3 contains 15 residues. From germline, CDR1 is SGHAT and CDR2 FQNNGV. V lost 5 bases and J lost 1, with 14 bases in between. The CDR3 DNA reads TGTGCCAGCAGCCCAATGGGGACTTTCCAAGAGACCCAGTACTTC. The encoded protein is CASSPMGTFQETQYF.

This clonotype was observed at least ten times. The V call is TRBV28, the J call TRBJ1-6; 10 bases are a match to TRBD1. The CDR3 covers 15 residues. V dropped 0 bases and J dropped 9; count of bases not matched to a gene: 2. Germline V gene sequence: CDR1 MDHEN, CDR2 SYDVKM. The CDR3 loop is CASSLWGQGISPLHF. The CDR3, as DNA: TGTGCCAGCAGTTTATGGGGACAGGGGATTTCACCCCTCCACTTT.